The T cell receptor beta chain under discussion was sequenced for a study of cytomegalovirus exposure and HLA in healthy donors. In the PCR, 60 Vbeta and 13 Jbeta primers were used. TCRdb's table, derived via immunoSEQ multiplex PCR, lists solely in-frame clones and lacks some. The sample carries fewer than 200,000 clones, 55% to 80% recorded once. The CDR3 consists of 14 residues. After removal of 3 bases from V and 4 bases from J, the junction contained 4 bases not matched to a gene. Germline-derived CDR1 and CDR2 are SGDLS and YYNGEE. The sequenced sample was PBMCs. This TCR was sampled from a young woman in good health and CMV-seropositive. The rearrangement joins TRBV9 to TRBJ2-3; 8 bases align to TRBD1. CDR3 coding DNA: TGTGCCAGCAGCGCCGGACAGGGTCCAGATACGCAGTATTTT. This translates into CASSAGQGPDTQYF.